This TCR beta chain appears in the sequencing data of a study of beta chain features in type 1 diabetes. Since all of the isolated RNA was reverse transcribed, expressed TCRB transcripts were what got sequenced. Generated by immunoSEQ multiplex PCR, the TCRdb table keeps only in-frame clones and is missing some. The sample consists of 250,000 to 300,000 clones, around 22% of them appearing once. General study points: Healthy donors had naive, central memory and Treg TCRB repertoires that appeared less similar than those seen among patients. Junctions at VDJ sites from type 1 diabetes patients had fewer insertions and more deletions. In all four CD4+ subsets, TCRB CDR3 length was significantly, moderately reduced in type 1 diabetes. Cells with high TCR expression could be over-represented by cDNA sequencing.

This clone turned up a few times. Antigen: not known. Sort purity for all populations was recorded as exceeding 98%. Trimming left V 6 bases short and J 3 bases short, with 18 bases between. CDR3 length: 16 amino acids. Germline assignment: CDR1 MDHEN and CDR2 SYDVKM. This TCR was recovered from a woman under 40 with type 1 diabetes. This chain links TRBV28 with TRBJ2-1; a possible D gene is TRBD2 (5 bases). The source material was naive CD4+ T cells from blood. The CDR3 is CASRSPIAILYNEQFF. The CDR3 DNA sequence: TGTGCCAGCAGGTCTCCTATAGCGATCCTCTACAATGAGCAGTTCTTC.